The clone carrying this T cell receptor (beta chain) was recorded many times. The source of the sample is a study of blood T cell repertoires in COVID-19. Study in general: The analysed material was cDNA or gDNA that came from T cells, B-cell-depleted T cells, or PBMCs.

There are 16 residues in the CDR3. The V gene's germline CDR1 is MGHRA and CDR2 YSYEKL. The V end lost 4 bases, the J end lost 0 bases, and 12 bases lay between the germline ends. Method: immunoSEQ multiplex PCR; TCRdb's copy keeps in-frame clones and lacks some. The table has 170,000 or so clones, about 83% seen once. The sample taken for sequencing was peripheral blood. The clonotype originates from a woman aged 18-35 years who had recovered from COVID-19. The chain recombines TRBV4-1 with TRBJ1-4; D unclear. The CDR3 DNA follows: TGCGCCAGCAGCCCCTCTGGCAGGCCAACTAATGAAAAACTGTTTTTT. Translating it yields CASSPSGRPTNEKLFF.